The clone carrying this TCR beta chain has a single count. The ends were cut back, 0 bases at V and 4 bases at J, with 7 bases in the middle. CDR1 LGHDT and CDR2 YNNKEL come from the germline V gene (reference sequence). The CDR3 extends over 13 amino acids. The sample comes from a study of blood T cell repertoires in COVID-19. For the study at large: Acute and convalescent COVID-19 samples came from the United States, Italy and Spain.

Using immunoSEQ multiplex PCR, the repertoire was profiled, and TCRdb retains in-frame clones only, with some absent. The sample lists just over 75,000 clones, around 80% occurring once. This chain uses TRBV3-1 (or the pseudogene TRBV3-2) with TRBJ2-7; D call uncertain. This clonotype originated in a man aged 55 to 70 with active or convalescent COVID-19. Specimen: peripheral blood. The CDR3 DNA sequence: TGTGCCAGCAGCCAAGACGACGGGTACGAGCAGTACTTC. Its translation: CASSQDDGYEQYF.